The rows below give T cell receptor beta chains drawn from one sample of a study of human T cells and chemical hapten exposure. One entry per CDR3 protein, called by TCRdb with MiXCR from the RACE reads. Of about 51,000 distinct CDR3 sequences listed, roughly 9.9% were seen once; the top ten hold around 15%. Source: whole blood, taken in connection with sensitization to the hapten diphenylcyclopropenone (DPC). These receptors were taken from a woman between 40 and 50 years old with alopecia areata. Some clones in this sample may be carry-over from other donors' samples. Each CDR3 is given with its conserved first and last residue. The D gene is left open where the match is weak. Part of the rows lack a size; the others show once, few, many or a class for expanded clones.

clone size	D gene	V gene	J gene	CDR3 DNA	CDR3 protein
many	.	TRBV3-2	TRBJ2-1	TGTGCCAGCAGCCCCTTCCAGGCATGCAATGAGCAGTTCTTC	CASSPFQACNEQFF
.	TRBD1	TRBV11-3	TRBJ2-1	TGTGCCAGCAGCCCCCGACAGGGTGGCGAGCAGTTCTTC	CASSPRQGGEQFF
.	.	TRBV6-5	TRBJ1-3	TGTGCCAGCAGTCCCTCAATGTGGGACAAAGGAAACACCATATATTTT	CASSPSMWDKGNTIYF
many	.	TRBV18	TRBJ1-1	TGTGCCAGCTCACCCAACGGGGGGAAAGCTTTCTTT	CASSPNGGKAFF
few	TRBD2	TRBV9	TRBJ2-3	TGTGCCAGCAGCGCCCTATATGGCGGGGGACTCGGAGATACGCAGTATTTT	CASSALYGGGLGDTQYF
few	.	TRBV6-6	TRBJ2-2	TGTGCCAGCAGTCCCCCCAGGGAGGTCACCGGGGAGCTGTTTTTT	CASSPPREVTGELFF
.	.	TRBV11-2	TRBJ2-2	TGTGCCAGCAGCTTAGCGGTCTTGGGAAACACCGGGGAGCTGTTTTTT	CASSLAVLGNTGELFF
many	TRBD2	TRBV2	TRBJ2-1	TGTGCCAGTAGCGGGGAAGGCTACAATGAGCAGTTCTTC	CASSGEGYNEQFF
many	.	TRBV5-1	TRBJ2-7	TGCGCCAGCAGCTTGGTAGGAGTCAACGAGCAGTACTTC	CASSLVGVNEQYF
many	.	TRBV13	TRBJ2-1	TGTGCCAGCAGCAACCACCGGGGAAACAATGAGCAGTTCTTC	CASSNHRGNNEQFF
many	.	TRBV2	TRBJ1-1	TGTGCCACGACAGGTTTGGCTTTCTTT	CATTGLAFF
.	.	TRBV29-1	TRBJ2-5	TGCAGCGTTGTTTGGGACCTTGGAGAGACCCAGTACTTC	CSVVWDLGETQYF
.	.	TRBV7-9	TRBJ2-1	TGTGCCAGCAGCGCGACTAGCAATGAGCAGTTCTTC	CASSATSNEQFF
many	.	TRBV20-1	TRBJ2-2	TGCAGTGCTAGAGCGACGACAGGAGGGGACACCGGGGAGCTGTTTTTT	CSARATTGGDTGELFF
.	TRBD1	TRBV6-5	TRBJ2-7	TGTGCCAGCAGCCGCCCCGGGACAGGGGGCTACGAGCAGTACTTC	CASSRPGTGGYEQYF
many	.	TRBV6-2/TRBV6-3	TRBJ1-1	TGTGCCAGCAGTTTTCAGGGGTTGGCCACTGAAGCTTTCTTT	CASSFQGLATEAFF
.	TRBD1	TRBV6-6	TRBJ1-2	TGTGCCAGCATAAAGGGACAGGGGGCGCGCGGCTACACCTTC	CASIKGQGARGYTF
many	.	TRBV30	TRBJ2-1	TGTGCCTGGACCGGCAGGGAGGACAATGAGCAGTTCTTC	CAWTGREDNEQFF
few	.	TRBV19	TRBJ2-3	TGTGCCAGTACCCCCGACAGGATCCCCACAGATACGCAGTATTTT	CASTPDRIPTDTQYF
many	TRBD1	TRBV11-2	TRBJ2-7	TGTGCCAGCAGCTTCCACGACAGGGGCCACGAGCAGTACTTC	CASSFHDRGHEQYF
.	TRBD2	TRBV7-3	TRBJ2-3	TGTGCCAGCAGCCTCCAAGGACTAGCGGGGATTCGACAACGGACAGATACGCAGTATTTT	CASSLQGLAGIRQRTDTQYF
many	.	TRBV20-1	TRBJ2-3	TGCAGTGCTAGGAGGCGCACAGATACGCAGTATTTT	CSARRRTDTQYF
many	TRBD1	TRBV11-2	TRBJ1-1	TGTGCCAGCAGCTCATCCAGGGGGGTAGCTGAAGCTTTCTTT	CASSSSRGVAEAFF
many	.	TRBV14	TRBJ2-1	TGTGCCAGCAGCTCCGTAACAGGGATCTACAATGAGCAGTTCTTC	CASSSVTGIYNEQFF
many	.	TRBV12-3/TRBV12-4	TRBJ1-1	TGTGCCAGCAGACCGCAGACTGAAGCTTTCTTT	CASRPQTEAFF
many	TRBD1	TRBV6-5	TRBJ2-3	TGTGCCAGCTCCCGGACAGGGGGATACACAGATACGCAGTATTTT	CASSRTGGYTDTQYF
many	.	TRBV4-1	TRBJ1-5	TGCGCCAGCAGCCAAGAACAAGGGGCTAGCAATCAGCCCCAGCATTTT	CASSQEQGASNQPQHF
.	.	TRBV3-1	TRBJ2-1	TGTGCCAGCAGCCGCGAGCGGAGCTCCTACAATGAGCAGTTCTTC	CASSRERSSYNEQFF
many	.	TRBV18	TRBJ2-7	TGTGCCAGCTCACCACGGACCTCGGCCTCTTACGAGCAGTACTTC	CASSPRTSASYEQYF
many	TRBD2	TRBV7-6	TRBJ2-5	TGTGCCAGCAGCCGCGCGGGGGAGGAAGAGACCCAGTACTTC	CASSRAGEEETQYF
.	.	TRBV5-1	TRBJ1-1	TGCGCCAGCAGGGACCGTACCACTGAAGCTTTCTTT	CASRDRTTEAFF
.	.	TRBV5-1	TRBJ1-6	TGCGCCAGCAGATCTCACGAGGCAACTTATAATTCACCCCTCCACTTT	CASRSHEATYNSPLHF
.	TRBD1	TRBV5-5	TRBJ2-7	TGTGCCAGCAGCGGGCGGGACAGGGGGCGCGACGAGCAGTACTTC	CASSGRDRGRDEQYF
many	.	TRBV5-1	TRBJ1-1	TGCGCCAGCAGCTTGAAGCCAGGGGCGGCCACTGAAGCTTTCTTT	CASSLKPGAATEAFF
many	.	TRBV12-3/TRBV12-4	TRBJ2-6	TGTGCCAGCATGCCCCTTCAAAGACAGGTGAGCTCTGGGGCCAACGTCCTGACTTTC	CASMPLQRQVSSGANVLTF
many	.	TRBV7-3	TRBJ1-6	TGTGCCAGCAGCTCCGGGGTGGGTAATTCACCCCTCCACTTT	CASSSGVGNSPLHF
many	.	TRBV21-1	TRBJ2-1	TGTGCCAGCAGCATGAGACCGGGGTTGAATGAGCAGTTCTTC	CASSMRPGLNEQFF
many	.	TRBV12-3/TRBV12-4	TRBJ2-3	TGTGCCAGCGGGGCAGGGGAAACAGATACGCAGTATTTT	CASGAGETDTQYF
many	TRBD1	TRBV14	TRBJ2-3	TGTGCCAGCAGCCAATCACACGGACAGGGGATTTCATGGGATACGCAGTATTTT	CASSQSHGQGISWDTQYF
few	.	TRBV4-3	TRBJ1-1	TGCGCCAGCAGCCGAAACCCCTCTACGAACACTGAAGCTTTCTTT	CASSRNPSTNTEAFF